This T cell receptor beta chain originates from a study of identical twins. One entry per CDR3 protein, called by TCRdb with MiXCR from the 5' RACE reads. The sample contains around 490,000 distinct CDR3 sequences, around 22% of which appear only once. CDR3 length equals 17 residues. Trimming took 3 bases from V and 6 from J, leaving 21 bases between them. This same sample was also taken into another study, of yellow fever vaccine responses in identical twins.

The source is a woman aged 18-29 years in good health. Sequenced: CD4+ T cells sorted from blood. The chain links TRBV12-3 or TRBV12-4 to TRBJ1-5; D is perhaps TRBD1 (6 bases). The CDR3 loop is CASSFRGVGGYIQPQHF. As DNA, the CDR3 is TGTGCCAGCAGTTTTCGTGGGGTCGGGGGCTATATTCAGCCCCAGCATTTT.